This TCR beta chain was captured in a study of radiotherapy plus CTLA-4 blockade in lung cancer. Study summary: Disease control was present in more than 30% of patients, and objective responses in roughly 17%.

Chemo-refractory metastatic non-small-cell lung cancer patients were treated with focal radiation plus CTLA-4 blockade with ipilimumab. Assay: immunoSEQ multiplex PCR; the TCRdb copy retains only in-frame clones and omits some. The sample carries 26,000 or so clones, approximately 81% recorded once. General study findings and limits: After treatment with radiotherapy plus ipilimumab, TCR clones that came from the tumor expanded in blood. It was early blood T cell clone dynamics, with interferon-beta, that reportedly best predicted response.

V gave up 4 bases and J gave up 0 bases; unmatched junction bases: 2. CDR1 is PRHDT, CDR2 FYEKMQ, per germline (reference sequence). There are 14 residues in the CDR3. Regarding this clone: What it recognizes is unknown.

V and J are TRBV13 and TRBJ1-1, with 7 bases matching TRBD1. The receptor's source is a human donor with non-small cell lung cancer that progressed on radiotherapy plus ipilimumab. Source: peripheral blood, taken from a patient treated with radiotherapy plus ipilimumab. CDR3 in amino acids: CASSSQGLNTEAFF. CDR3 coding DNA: TGTGCCAGCAGCTCACAGGGGTTGAACACTGAAGCTTTCTTT. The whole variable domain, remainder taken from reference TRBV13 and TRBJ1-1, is AAGVIQSPRHLIKEKRETATLKCYPIPRHDTVYWYQQGPGQDPQFLISFYEKMQSDKGSIPDRFSAQQFSDYHSELNMSSLELGDSALYFCASSSQGLNTEAFFGQGTRLTVV.